Sequencing of this T cell receptor (beta chain) was carried out in a study of Ad26.COV2.S vaccination and SARS-CoV-2 variants. Study details: Ad26.COV2.S was injected intramuscularly once or twice, 56 days apart. General study results and limits: There was a possibility that the TCR breadth and depth analyses underestimated total T cell responses.

Noted treatment: around 19 received Ad26.COV2.S at low or high dose, single or two shots; several received placebo; per-sample allocation not given. Samples came from day 63 after the first vaccine or placebo injection. The table came from immunoSEQ multiplex PCR; TCRdb's copy has only in-frame clones and leaves some out. Seen here are hundreds of thousands of clones, more than 80% observed once, and the top ten hold 1.5%. Remarks on this clone: Its antigen is unknown.

Specimen: peripheral blood, collected in a trial of Ad26.COV2.S vaccine versus placebo. The TCR comes from a person between 18 and 65 years old who received the Ad26.COV2.S COVID-19 vaccine or a placebo.

The CDR3 loop reads CAIRATDSYEQYF. CDR3 sequence (DNA): TGTGCCATCAGAGCAACAGACTCCTACGAGCAGTACTTC. The chain recombines TRBV10-3 with TRBJ2-7; D is unresolved. CDR3 length: 13 amino acids. V lost 6 bases, J lost 0 bases, and 9 bases lay in between. Germline V gives CDR1 ENHRY, CDR2 SYGVKD.